This T cell receptor beta chain derives from a study of blood T cell repertoires in COVID-19. How the authors handled the data: Estimates of nucleated cell counts were drawn from the amplification of reference gene primers. Here immunoSEQ multiplex PCR was the method, and the copy in TCRdb shows in-frame clones only, minus some. Clone size and the V and J calls come from that table; the DNA yielded D and trimming. This sample has about 480,000 clones, with roughly 90% found just once. Recruits, aged roughly 18 to 95 years, lived in about two dozen US areas. Cohort allocation depended upon clinical history that participants reported. Cohort 3 recovery required two negative PCRs, clearance, or symptom resolution. J gave up 3 bases and V 5 bases, and 10 bases lay outside the gene matches. The CDR3 has 16 amino acids. Germline V lookup: CDR1 SEHNR, CDR2 FQNEAQ (reference sequence).

This sequence joins TRBV7-9 and TRBJ2-1; TRBD2 matches 7 bases. Specimen: PBMCs or T cells enriched from blood (not recorded which). The origin of this receptor is a middle-aged woman who had recovered from COVID-19. CDR3 in amino acids: CASSPAGGSYYNEQFF. CDR3 DNA: TGTGCCAGCAGCCCGGCGGGCGGGAGTTACTACAATGAGCAGTTCTTC.